Detailed here is one T cell receptor (beta chain). This sample stems from a study of blood T cells in healthy people across ages. The ends were cut back, 7 bases at V and 1 base at J, with 17 bases in the middle. The CDR3 runs 16 residues. The germline V gene encodes CDR1 SGHAT and CDR2 FQDESV (reference sequence). Sample-barcoded 5' priming and a J-beta primer mix drove a second PCR of about 6 to 12 cycles. Every cDNA molecule carried a tag from a template-switch adaptor bearing 12 random nucleotides. MiXCR, run by TCRdb on the 5' RACE reads, gives a single entry per CDR3 protein. The data contain 1 million or so distinct CDR3 sequences, around 25% of them singletons. A further study also used this sample, focusing on T cells of mothers and their children. That source adds: The donor cohort consisted of three healthy Caucasian mothers and their six children. cDNA was synthesized from all extracted RNA at roughly 1.6 ug per reaction. Across the analysis, no persistent microchimeric T cell clones were detected.

This sequence originates from a girl aged 2 to 10 in good health. Specimen: blood. The rearrangement links TRBV11-1 to TRBJ2-1; perhaps TRBD2 as D (6 bases). The CDR3 sequence: CASTVAGTRSYNEQFF. CDR3 nucleotides: TGTGCCAGCACCGTGGCGGGAACGAGGTCCTACAATGAGCAGTTCTTC.